One and the same sample provided the 31 T cell receptor beta chains below, sequenced in a study of blood T cell repertoires in COVID-19. Profiling relied on immunoSEQ multiplex PCR, and the TCRdb table lists in-frame clones only, not all of them. The sample gives 200,000 to 250,000 clones, about 85% of which show up once; 10% is in the top ten. Material for sequencing was peripheral blood. The receptor set was obtained from a woman aged 45-65 years with COVID-19, enrolled during active disease.

This clone was observed a few times. J is TRBJ1-5 and V is TRBV2, with 8 positions matching TRBD1. Germline-derived CDR1 and CDR2 are SNHLY and FYNNEI. The CDR3 runs 14 residues. With 4 bases clipped from V and 6 bases from J, the junction kept 5 bases outside the gene matches. CDR3 nucleotide sequence: TGTGCCAGCAGTGGAGGCAGGGGGCTTCAGCCCCAGCATTTT. As protein: CASSGGRGLQPQHF. The full variable domain, in which reference TRBV2 and TRBJ1-5 provide the parts outside the CDR3, is EPEVTQTPSHQVTQMGQEVILRCVPISNHLYFYWYRQILGQKVEFLVSFYNNEISEKSEIFDDQFSVERPDGSNFTLKIRSTKLEDSAMYFCASSGGRGLQPQHFGDGTRLSIL.

The chain links TRBV6-6 to TRBJ1-2, with D unclear. This CDR3 contains 13 residues. V was shortened by 6 bases and J by 5 bases, with 13 bases between the two germline ends. Germline V gives CDR1 MNHNY, CDR2 SVGAGI (reference sequence). The CDR3 DNA is TGTGCCAGCAGGACCCTGAGGCTGTATGGCTACACCTTC. Amino acids: CASRTLRLYGYTF.

The rearrangement uses TRBV19 and TRBJ1-6; 9 bases match TRBD1. Germline-derived CDR1 and CDR2 are LNHDA and SQIVND (reference sequence). This CDR3 contains 14 residues. V gave up 7 bases and J gave up 11 bases; unmatched junction bases: 9. The CDR3: CASTRDRVRAPLHF. The CDR3 DNA reads as TGTGCCAGTACCCGGGACAGGGTCAGGGCACCCCTCCACTTT.

The chain links TRBV28 to TRBJ1-4; 7 bases map to TRBD1. There are 15 residues in the CDR3. Germline V gene sequence: CDR1 MDHEN, CDR2 SYDVKM. Trimming removed 6 bases from V and 4 bases from J; junction bases left unmatched: 8. CDR3 in DNA: TGTGCCAGCAGGGTGGGGGGACAGAGTAATGAAAAACTGTTTTTT. It is translated as CASRVGGQSNEKLFF.

This clone was observed a few times. The gene calls are TRBV5-4 and TRBJ1-1, with TRBD1 matching 8 bases. This CDR3 region has 14 residues. J lost 7 bases, V lost 0 bases, and 5 bases had no gene match. Germline V gene data show CDR1 as SGHNT and CDR2 as YYREEE (reference sequence). CDR3 residues: CASSLDPGGLEAFF. For the CDR3, the DNA is TGTGCCAGCAGCTTGGACCCAGGGGGCCTTGAAGCTTTCTTT.

This clone was counted only a few times. The same CDR3 also results from other DNA sequences found in this sample. The rearrangement uses TRBV6-5 and TRBJ1-2; D is ambiguous. CDR3 size: 15 residues. The V end was cut by 0 bases, the J end by 2 bases, with 10 bases between. In germline, CDR1 is MNHEY, CDR2 SVGAGI. The CDR3 DNA sequence: TGTGCCAGCAGTTACTCGAAGCCTGAGAACTATGGCTACACCTTC. It is translated as CASSYSKPENYGYTF.

The chain is built from TRBV19 and TRBJ2-3; 9 positions agree with TRBD1. J gave up 0 bases and V 11 bases, and 15 bases lay outside the gene matches. The CDR3 length is 17 residues. Germline V gene sequence: CDR1 LNHDA, CDR2 SQIVND (reference sequence). In DNA, the CDR3 is TGTGCCTCCAAACTCTGGGGGACAGGGCCTAGCACAGATACGCAGTATTTT. Translated, it gives CASKLWGTGPSTDTQYF.

The DNA for the CDR3 is TGTGCCAGCAGCGCCCCTTCAGGGCGGGGAGGGTACGAGCAGTACTTC. Residues: CASSAPSGRGGYEQYF. V gene TRBV25-1 combines with J gene TRBJ2-7, with 7 bases fitting TRBD2. The germline CDR1 and CDR2 sequences are MGHDK and SYGVNS. The CDR3 contains 16 residues. J was trimmed by 4 bases and V by 6 bases; bases with no gene match: 15.

The chain recombines TRBV3-1 (or the pseudogene TRBV3-2) with TRBJ2-1; 7 bases agree with TRBD1. Germline V CDR1 and CDR2: LGHDT, YNNKEL (reference sequence). CDR3 size: 13 residues. The trim removed 10 bases at V and 3 bases at J, leaving 6 bases unmatched. The CDR3 region is CATTGQYYNEQFF. CDR3 DNA: TGTGCCACCACGGGACAGTACTACAATGAGCAGTTCTTC.

The chain links TRBV6-2 or TRBV6-3 to TRBJ2-5; no firm D call. The length of the CDR3 is 13 residues. V was trimmed by 2 bases and J by 5 bases, leaving 9 bases between them. Germline V gives CDR1 MNHEY, CDR2 SVGEGT. CDR3 nucleotide sequence: TGTGCCAGCAGTTACCCGGGTATGGAGACCCAGTACTTC. Protein product: CASSYPGMETQYF.

In regard to this clone: A read error may produce the germline difference seen at one junction end. J is TRBJ2-1 and V is TRBV7-2; 8 bases are a match to TRBD2. CDR1 and CDR2 from the germline V gene are SGHTA and FQGNSA. The CDR3 length is 16 residues. CDR3 nucleotide sequence: TGTGCCAGCAGCCCCCGGGGGGCGGGGGGCTCCACAGGGTTGGTCTTC. Amino acids: CASSPRGAGGSTGLVF.

The chain is built from TRBV19 and TRBJ2-7; 10 nucleotides match TRBD2. The CDR3 runs 15 residues. V lost 6 bases and J lost 6; bases outside the gene matches: 11. The V gene's germline CDR1 is LNHDA and CDR2 SQIVND (reference sequence). CDR3 in amino acids: CASSRWSGGDSEQYF. The CDR3 bases are TGTGCCAGTAGCCGATGGAGCGGGGGGGATAGCGAGCAGTACTTC.

The gene calls are TRBV20-1 and TRBJ2-5, with D possibly called TRBD1 or TRBD2 (5 bases each). The V end was cut by 3 bases, the J end by 5 bases, with 16 bases between. The germline CDR1 and CDR2 sequences are DFQATT and SNEGSKA (reference sequence). CDR3 size: 14 residues. CDR3 bases: TGCAGTGCTAGTGGGGCTCTAGCTGCGGAGACCCAGTACTTC. Encoded protein: CSASGALAAETQYF.

The rearrangement links TRBV5-6 to TRBJ2-5, with TRBD2 matching over 7 bases. Germline CDR1 SGHDT, CDR2 YYEEEE. V shed 2 bases, J shed 5 bases, and the junction held 3 bases outside the gene matches. The CDR3 runs to 13 residues. The CDR3 here is CASSFIGGETQYF. Here the CDR3 DNA reads TGTGCCAGCAGCTTTATCGGGGGGGAGACCCAGTACTTC.

The gene calls are TRBV10-3 and TRBJ2-2, with D possibly being TRBD1 (6 bases). Germline V gene sequence: CDR1 ENHRY, CDR2 SYGVKD. This CDR3 has 17 residues. The ends were cut back, 4 bases at V and 4 bases at J, with 19 bases in the middle. CDR3 amino acids: CAISGTGSGAVTGELFF. The DNA of the CDR3 is TGTGCCATCAGTGGGACTGGCTCAGGGGCGGTCACCGGGGAGCTGTTTTTT.

V and J are TRBV28 and TRBJ2-5; weak D call: TRBD2 (5 bases). Germline V lookup: CDR1 MDHEN, CDR2 SYDVKM. V was clipped by 2 bases and J by 6 bases, with 19 bases between them. The CDR3 length is 16 residues. In DNA form, the CDR3 reads TGTGCCAGCAGTTTAGAGGGTATCGGCGTAGTGAAGACCCAGTACTTC. It is translated as CASSLEGIGVVKTQYF.

The gene calls are TRBV5-4 and TRBJ2-3, with unresolved D. V lost 3 bases to trimming and J lost 5 bases, with 13 bases between them. This CDR3 region has 14 residues. CDR1 is SGHNT, CDR2 YYREEE, per germline (reference sequence). Written as DNA, the CDR3 is TGTGCCAGCAGCTCCCCGGTCTCGAAAGATACGCAGTATTTT. It yields the protein CASSSPVSKDTQYF.

This clone was detected only once. The V call is TRBV5-5, the J call TRBJ1-1, with D possibly TRBD1 on 5 matching bases. Trimming pared 4 bases from V and 0 bases from J, leaving 16 bases between. Germline-derived CDR1 and CDR2 are SGHKS and YYEKEE (reference sequence). This CDR3 is 16 amino acids long. CDR3 sequence: CASSIAWAGMNTEAFF. CDR3 nucleotides: TGTGCCAGCAGCATAGCTTGGGCAGGGATGAACACTGAAGCTTTCTTT.

The rearrangement uses TRBV7-2 and TRBJ1-3; 8 bases align to TRBD1. The germline gives CDR1 SGHTA, CDR2 FQGNSA. The CDR3 has 16 amino acids. Unmatched junction bases numbered 9, after V lost 4 bases and J lost 4 bases. This CDR3 reads CASSSSGQGRGNTIYF. The CDR3 coding sequence is TGTGCCAGCAGCTCTAGTGGACAGGGAAGAGGAAACACCATATATTTT.

The V gene is TRBV2, the J gene TRBJ2-3; D may be TRBD1 (6 bases). The CDR3 totals 16 residues. The germline gives CDR1 SNHLY, CDR2 FYNNEI. V was clipped by 6 bases and J by 0 bases, with 16 bases between them. This CDR3 reads CASSRGRSISTDTQYF. The DNA of the CDR3 is TGTGCCAGCAGCAGGGGACGGTCGATCAGCACAGATACGCAGTATTTT.

This chain joins TRBV6-1 and TRBJ1-5; a weak D match, TRBD1 (5 bases). The CDR3 spans 16 residues. Trimming shortened V by 4 bases and J by 0 bases, and 13 bases separated the two germline ends. CDR1 MNHNS and CDR2 SASEGT come from the germline V gene. As DNA, the CDR3 is TGTGCCAGCAGTGGGGGGGGACCCTTTAGCAATCAGCCCCAGCATTTT. The encoded protein is CASSGGGPFSNQPQHF.

This clone was picked up one time. The chain joins TRBV19 to TRBJ1-2; D may be TRBD1 (5 bases). The CDR3 covers 15 residues. Germline lookup yields CDR1 LNHDA and CDR2 SQIVND (reference sequence). Trimming stripped 3 bases from V and 4 bases from J, with 15 bases between. The CDR3 region has the DNA TGTGCCAGTAGTATTACCAGGGCGGTCGGCTATGGCTACACCTTC. Translation: CASSITRAVGYGYTF.

The chain recombines TRBV7-9 with TRBJ2-1; tentative D call: TRBD2 (6 bases). CDR1 SEHNR and CDR2 FQNEAQ come from the germline V gene (reference sequence). The V end lost 5 bases, the J end lost 8 bases, and 19 bases lay between the germline ends. The CDR3 totals 15 residues. CDR3 sequence (DNA): TGTGCCAGCAGCCTGGGGGGACCAGTAGGCGATGAGCAGTTCTTC. Translating gives CASSLGGPVGDEQFF. The variable domain in full, with the rest retrieved from reference TRBV7-9 and TRBJ2-1, is DTGVSQNPRHKITKRGQNVTFRCDPISEHNRLYWYRQTLGQGPEFLTYFQNEAQLEKSRLLSDRFSAERPKGSFSTLEIQRTEQGDSAMYLCASSLGGPVGDEQFFGPGTRLTVL.

In this sample, this clone turned up once. The chain is built from TRBV7-2 and TRBJ2-2; D possibly corresponds to TRBD2 (6 bases). CDR1 and CDR2 (germline): SGHTA, FQGNSA. With 6 bases removed from V and 0 bases from J, the gap between germline ends came to 14 bases. CDR3 size: 16 residues. In DNA form, the CDR3 reads TGTGCCAGCAGGCCGTTTGCGGGGTCGAACACCGGGGAGCTGTTTTTT. Amino acids: CASRPFAGSNTGELFF.

A few counts support this clone. The J gene is TRBJ1-5, the V gene TRBV6-5, with D perhaps TRBD1 (5 bases). CDR1 and CDR2 from the germline V gene are MNHEY and SVGAGI. Trimming cost V 5 bases and J 4 bases, with 9 bases left between them. This CDR3 region has 13 residues. CDR3 protein: CASSTNRNQPQHF. CDR3 nucleotide sequence: TGTGCCAGCAGTACGAACAGGAATCAGCCCCAGCATTTT.

The chain links TRBV6-6 to TRBJ1-5; perhaps TRBD1 as D (6 bases). Germline assignment: CDR1 MNHNY and CDR2 SVGAGI (reference sequence). The CDR3 contains 14 residues. Trimming took off 8 bases at V and 0 bases at J, with 11 bases between the two ends. The CDR3 spells CASSGTNSNQPQHF. Here the CDR3 DNA reads TGTGCCAGCTCCGGGACAAATAGCAATCAGCCCCAGCATTTT.

This chain connects TRBV3-1 (or the pseudogene TRBV3-2) to TRBJ1-3; 8 positions agree with TRBD1. The germline V gene encodes CDR1 LGHDT and CDR2 YNNKEL (reference sequence). This CDR3 is built from 16 residues. J gave up 0 bases and V 4 bases, and 5 bases lay outside the gene matches. The CDR3 DNA sequence: TGTGCCAGCAGCCTCGGACAGGGCTCCTCTGGAAACACCATATATTTT. Translated, it gives CASSLGQGSSGNTIYF.

The J gene is TRBJ1-4, the V gene TRBV6-5, with 9 bases that match TRBD1. CDR1 is MNHEY and CDR2 is SVGAGI in the germline V gene. This CDR3 comprises 16 residues. Unmatched junction bases numbered 4, after V lost 0 bases and J lost 5 bases. CDR3 in amino acids: CASSYSDRGTNEKLFF. The CDR3 DNA sequence: TGTGCCAGCAGTTACTCCGACAGGGGGACAAATGAAAAACTGTTTTTT.

The chain uses TRBV5-6 and TRBJ1-2; D unclear. The germline gives CDR1 SGHDT, CDR2 YYEEEE. V was cut by 0 bases and J by 2 bases, with 5 bases left in between. This CDR3 contains 13 residues. The CDR3 coding sequence is TGTGCCAGCAGCTTGGCGGGGAACTATGGCTACACCTTC. Its translation is CASSLAGNYGYTF. The whole variable domain, filled in from reference TRBV5-6 and TRBJ1-2, reads DAGVTQSPTHLIKTRGQQVTLRCSPKSGHDTVSWYQQALGQGPQFIFQYYEEEERQRGNFPDRFSGHQFPNYSSELNVNALLLGDSALYLCASSLAGNYGYTFGSGTRLTVV.

The V call is TRBV6-1, the J call TRBJ1-1, with no clear D. The germline V gene encodes CDR1 MNHNS and CDR2 SASEGT. The CDR3 totals 13 residues. V lost 3 bases and J lost 4, with 9 bases in between. CDR3: CASSEEGFTEAFF. As DNA, the CDR3 is TGTGCCAGCAGTGAGGAGGGATTCACTGAAGCTTTCTTT.

The J gene is TRBJ2-1, the V gene TRBV27; 9 bases are shared with TRBD1. The CDR3 has 17 amino acids. Germline V gene sequence: CDR1 MNHEY, CDR2 SMNVEV (reference sequence). Trimming cost V 7 bases and J 2 bases; bases outside gene matches: 12. The CDR3 here is CASTSVAGQGPYNEQFF. CDR3 DNA sequence: TGTGCCAGCACCTCTGTCGCGGGACAGGGTCCCTACAATGAGCAGTTCTTC.